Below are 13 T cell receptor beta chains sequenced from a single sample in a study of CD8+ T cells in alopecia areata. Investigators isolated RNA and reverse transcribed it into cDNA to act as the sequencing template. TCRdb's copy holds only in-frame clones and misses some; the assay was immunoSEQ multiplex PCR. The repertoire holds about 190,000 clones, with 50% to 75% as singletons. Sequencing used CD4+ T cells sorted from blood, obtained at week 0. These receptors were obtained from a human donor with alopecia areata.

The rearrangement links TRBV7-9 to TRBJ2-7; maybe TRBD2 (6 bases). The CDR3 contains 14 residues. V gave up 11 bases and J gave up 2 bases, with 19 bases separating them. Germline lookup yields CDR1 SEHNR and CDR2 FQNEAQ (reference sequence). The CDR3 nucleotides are TGTGCCCTCGGGAGTACGGGGTACCCCTACGAGCAGTACTTC. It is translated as CALGSTGYPYEQYF.

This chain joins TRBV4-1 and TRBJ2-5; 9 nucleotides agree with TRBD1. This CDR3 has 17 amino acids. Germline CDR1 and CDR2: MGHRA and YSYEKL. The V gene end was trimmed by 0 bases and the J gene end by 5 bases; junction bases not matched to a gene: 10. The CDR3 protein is CASSQDRFTGGSETQYF. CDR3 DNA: TGCGCCAGCAGCCAAGATCGGTTTACAGGGGGCAGTGAGACCCAGTACTTC.

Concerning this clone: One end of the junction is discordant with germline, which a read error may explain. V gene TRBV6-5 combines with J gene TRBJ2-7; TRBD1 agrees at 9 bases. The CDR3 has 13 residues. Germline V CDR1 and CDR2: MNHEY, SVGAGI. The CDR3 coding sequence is TGTGCCAGCAGTTACTCTCTTGGGACAGGGAATAACTTC. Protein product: CASSYSLGTGNNF.

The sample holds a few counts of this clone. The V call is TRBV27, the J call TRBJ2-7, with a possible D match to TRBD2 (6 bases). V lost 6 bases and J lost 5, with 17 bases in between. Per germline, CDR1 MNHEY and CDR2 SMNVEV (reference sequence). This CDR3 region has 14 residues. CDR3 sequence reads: CASSQRVGINEQYF. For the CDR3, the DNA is TGTGCCAGCAGCCAGCGGGTAGGAATAAACGAGCAGTACTTC.

CDR3 bases: TGTGCCAGCAGCGTAGCTACGCGAGACGAGCAGTACTTC. Translating it yields CASSVATRDEQYF. This chain joins TRBV9 and TRBJ2-7; D is uncertain. Looked up from germline, CDR1 is SGDLS and CDR2 is YYNGEE. There are 13 residues in the CDR3. With 0 bases removed from V and 5 bases from J, the gap between germline ends came to 9 bases.

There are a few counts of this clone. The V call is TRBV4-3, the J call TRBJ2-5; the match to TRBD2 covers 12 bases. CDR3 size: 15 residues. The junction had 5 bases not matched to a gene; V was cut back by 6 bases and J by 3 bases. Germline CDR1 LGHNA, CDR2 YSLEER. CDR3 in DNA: TGCGCCAGCAGAGAGAGACTAGCGGGGGAAGAGACCCAGTACTTC. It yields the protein CASRERLAGEETQYF.

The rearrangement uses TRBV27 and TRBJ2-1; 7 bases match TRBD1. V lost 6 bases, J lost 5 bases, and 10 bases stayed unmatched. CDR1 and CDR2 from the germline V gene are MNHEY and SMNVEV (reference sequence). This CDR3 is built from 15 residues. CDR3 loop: CASRLLTGANNEQFF. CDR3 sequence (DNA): TGTGCCAGCAGACTCCTTACAGGGGCCAACAATGAGCAGTTCTTC.

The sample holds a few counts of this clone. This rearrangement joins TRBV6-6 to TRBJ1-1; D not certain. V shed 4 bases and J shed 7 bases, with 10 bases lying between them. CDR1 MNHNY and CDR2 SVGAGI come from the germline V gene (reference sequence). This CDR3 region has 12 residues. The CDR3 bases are TGTGCCAGCAGTTCTCCTGCCCTTGAAGCTTTCTTT. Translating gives CASSSPALEAFF.

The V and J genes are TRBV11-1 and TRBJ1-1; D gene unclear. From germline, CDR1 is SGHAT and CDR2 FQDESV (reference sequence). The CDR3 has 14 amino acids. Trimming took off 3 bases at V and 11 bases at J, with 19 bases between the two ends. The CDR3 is CASSFSSRSQRAFF. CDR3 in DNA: TGTGCCAGCAGCTTTTCGTCGAGGTCTCAAAGGGCTTTCTTT.

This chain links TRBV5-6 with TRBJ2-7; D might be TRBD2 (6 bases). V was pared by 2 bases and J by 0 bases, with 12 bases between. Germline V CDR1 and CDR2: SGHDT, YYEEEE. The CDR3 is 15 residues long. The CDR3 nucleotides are TGTGCCAGCAGCTTAAACCGGGGGAACTCCTACGAGCAGTACTTC. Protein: CASSLNRGNSYEQYF.

The CDR3 reads CSVNDLGPSYEQYF. CDR3 DNA: TGCAGCGTTAATGATCTGGGGCCCTCCTACGAGCAGTACTTC. The V gene is TRBV29-1, the J gene TRBJ2-7, with D possibly matching TRBD1 (5 bases). V shed 5 bases and J shed 0 bases, with 14 bases lying between them. Germline V gives CDR1 SQVTM, CDR2 ANQGSEA. This CDR3 is built from 14 residues.

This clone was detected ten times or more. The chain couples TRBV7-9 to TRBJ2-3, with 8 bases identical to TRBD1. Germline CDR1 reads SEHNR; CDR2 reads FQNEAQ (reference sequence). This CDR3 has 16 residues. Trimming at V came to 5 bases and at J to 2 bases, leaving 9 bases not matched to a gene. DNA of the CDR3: TGTGCCAGCAGCGACCAGACAGGGGCTAACACAGATACGCAGTATTTT. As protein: CASSDQTGANTDTQYF.

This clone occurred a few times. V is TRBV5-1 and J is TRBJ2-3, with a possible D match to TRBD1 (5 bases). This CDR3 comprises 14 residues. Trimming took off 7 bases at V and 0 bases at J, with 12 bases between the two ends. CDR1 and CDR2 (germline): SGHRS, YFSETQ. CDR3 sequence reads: CASSPQGSTDTQYF. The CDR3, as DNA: TGCGCCAGCTCCCCTCAGGGTAGCACAGATACGCAGTATTTT.